One and the same sample provided the 31 T cell receptor beta chains below, sequenced in a study of tumor-infiltrating lymphocytes in primary liver carcinoma. The investigators made TCR beta cDNA from 400 to 550 ng total RNA, using a constant-region primer. Generation of the TCR beta libraries relied on three nested multiplex PCR rounds using slightly modified ARM-PCR. Forward primers for TRBV1-TRBV30 and a C-beta reverse primer served the first two PCR rounds, at roughly 10 cycles each. Each CDR3 protein is one row after TCRdb ran MiXCR on the multiplex PCR reads. The sample records about 100,000 distinct CDR3 sequences, more than 65% being singletons. From unsorted bulk tissue weighing 20-30 mg, DNA and RNA were co-extracted. What was sequenced was liver tumor tissue from sampling region 2. Subset reported: tumor region T2, inferior pole. These receptors were taken from a woman aged 55-69 years with primary liver carcinoma and hepatitis B virus infection.

The chain is built from TRBV7-9 and TRBJ2-4; D is perhaps TRBD1 (7 bases). CDR1 is SEHNR and CDR2 is FQNEAQ in the germline V gene (reference sequence). The CDR3 sequence is 16 residues long. V lost 1 base and J 9 bases, leaving 19 bases between the germline ends. CDR3: CASSLGGQWARGIQYF. The CDR3 DNA is TGTGCCAGCAGCTTAGGGGGACAGTGGGCGCGGGGCATTCAGTACTTC.

This clonotype has at least ten counts. A junction boundary mismatches the germline segment, possibly from a read error. The gene calls are TRBV6-6 and TRBJ1-4; D not resolved. This CDR3 spans 14 amino acids. CDR1 is MNHNY and CDR2 is SVGAGI in the germline V gene (reference sequence). The CDR3 coding sequence is TGTGCCAGCAGAACTCAGGAAGGGAATGAAATACTGTTTTTT. Translation: CASRTQEGNEILFF.

Only one count was recorded for this clonotype. A much larger clone differs by one base, so this may be a read error. V usage is TRBV6-6 and J usage is TRBJ2-7; tentatively, D is TRBD2 (5 bases). The CDR3 loop spans 15 amino acids. The germline V gene has CDR1 MNHNY and CDR2 SVGAGI (reference sequence). V was clipped by 7 bases and J by 4 bases, with 20 bases between them. The CDR3 DNA reads as TGTGCCAGCACTCCATCCGGGATTCCCTATTACGAGCAGTACTTC. It translates to CASTPSGIPYYEQYF.

About this clonotype itself: Its ends do not fully match the called genes, so a read error is possible. The chain joins TRBV6-5 to TRBJ2-2; TRBD2 agrees at 12 bases. There are 15 residues in the CDR3. Germline V gene data show CDR1 as MNHEY and CDR2 as SVGAGI. CDR3 DNA sequence: TGTACCAGCAGCCTACTAGCGGGAGGTTCCGGGGAGCTGTTTTTT. Amino acid sequence: CTSSLLAGGSGELFF.

On this clonotype: Germline is not matched at one junction end, which may reflect a read error. This chain uses TRBV11-1 with TRBJ2-1; D is unresolved. The CDR3 has 13 residues. Germline V gene sequence: CDR1 SGHAT, CDR2 FQDESV (reference sequence). In DNA, the CDR3 is TGCGCCTGCAGCTTCGGCACGGATGATGAGCAGTTCTTC. It is translated as CACSFGTDDEQFF.

This clonotype was picked up many times. Here the CDR3 reads CASSYSGDMGYEQYF. CDR3 in DNA: TGTGCCAGCAGTTACTCAGGGGACATGGGCTACGAGCAGTACTTC. The chain carries TRBV6-5 and TRBJ2-7; tentative D call: TRBD1 (6 bases). This CDR3 is 15 amino acids long. Germline-derived CDR1 and CDR2 are MNHEY and SVGAGI. V dropped 0 bases and J dropped 3 bases, with 12 bases sitting between them.

The chain joins TRBV28 to TRBJ2-5; a possible D gene is TRBD1 (5 bases). In germline, CDR1 is MDHEN, CDR2 SYDVKM. This CDR3 has 15 amino acids. Trimming took off 2 bases at V and 3 bases at J, with 13 bases between the two ends. The CDR3 nucleotides are TGTGCCAGCAGTTTAGGCGCAGGGCGGAAAGAGACCCAGTACTTC. Residues: CASSLGAGRKETQYF.

With respect to this clonotype: One base away lies a much larger clone, so this may be a sequencing read error. The chain is built from TRBV5-1 and TRBJ2-3; D is perhaps TRBD2 (6 bases). The CDR3 spans 17 residues. The germline V and J ends were trimmed by 4 bases and 0 bases, with 18 bases remaining between them. Germline CDR1 is SGHRS and CDR2 is YFSETQ. This chain's CDR3 is CASSVAPGLQSTDTQYF. DNA for the CDR3: TGCGCCAGCAGCGTTGCACCGGGACTCCAAAGCACAGATACGCAGTATTTT.

About this clonotype itself: A read error may explain this, as a much larger clone is one base away. The chain joins TRBV7-8 to TRBJ2-1; 8 bases fit TRBD2. Germline V CDR1 and CDR2: SGHVS, FQNEAQ. CDR3 length: 19 residues. CDR3 protein: CGSRPGGGRVESSYNEQFF. CDR3 coding DNA: TGTGGCAGCAGACCCGGGGGGGGTCGCGTGGAAAGCTCCTACAATGAGCAGTTCTTC.

Concerning this clonotype itself: A much bigger clone sits one base away, suggesting this may be a read error. V and J are TRBV5-4 and TRBJ1-2; possibly TRBD1 for D (5 bases). This CDR3 is built from 13 residues. Per the germline V gene, CDR1 is SGHNT and CDR2 is YYREEE (reference sequence). CDR3 DNA sequence: TGTGCCAACAGCTTGGGGCGGATCTATGGCTACACCTTC. Its translation is CANSLGRIYGYTF. The whole variable domain, filled in from reference TRBV5-4 and TRBJ1-2, reads ETGVTQSPTHLIKTRGQQVTLRCSSQSGHNTVSWYQQALGQGPQFIFQYYREEENGRGNFPPRFSGLQFPNYSSELNVNALELDDSALYLCANSLGRIYGYTFGSGTRLTVV.

This clonotype was counted ten times or more. For the CDR3, the DNA is TGTGCCATCAGTCAGGACGCGGCATCCTACAATGAGCAGTTCTTC. Translation: CAISQDAASYNEQFF. The chain combines TRBV10-3 with TRBJ2-1; no definite D call. This CDR3 contains 15 residues. CDR1 and CDR2 (germline): ENHRY, SYGVKD. V lost 5 bases to trimming and J lost 1 base, with 12 bases between them.

The chain combines TRBV12-3 or TRBV12-4 with TRBJ1-2; perhaps TRBD1 as D (6 bases). V lost 5 bases to trimming and J lost 8 bases, with 18 bases between them. The CDR3 length is 14 residues. The CDR3 region has the DNA TGTGCCAGCAGTCCTCCTCGGACAGTGCTCGGCTACACCTTC. It codes for CASSPPRTVLGYTF.

Comment on this clonotype: A much larger clone lies a single base off, so this may be a read error. This chain uses TRBV6-1 with TRBJ1-5; 8 bases match TRBD1. The CDR3 has 14 amino acids. Germline CDR1 MNHNS, CDR2 SASEGT. CDR3 sequence reads: CAGSRTGRDQPQLF. The CDR3 coding sequence is TGTGCCGGCAGTCGGACAGGGCGGGATCAGCCCCAGCTTTTT.

The chain recombines TRBV28 with TRBJ2-7; D is uncertain. V lost 1 base to trimming and J lost 6 bases, with 13 bases between them. The CDR3 is 14 amino acids. CDR1 and CDR2 (germline): MDHEN, SYDVKM. CDR3: CASSLYWGTAEQYF. The CDR3 bases are TGTGCCAGCAGTTTATACTGGGGAACGGCCGAGCAGTACTTC.

This clonotype has a count of ten or more. V usage is TRBV5-1 and J usage is TRBJ2-2; 11 nucleotides align to TRBD2. This CDR3 region has 16 residues. V shed 2 bases and J 6 bases; nucleotides not matched to a gene: 6. Germline CDR1 reads SGHRS; CDR2 reads YFSETQ. The CDR3 protein is CASSFQTSGISGELFF. CDR3 sequence (DNA): TGCGCCAGCAGCTTCCAGACTAGCGGGATCTCCGGGGAGCTGTTTTTT.

As regards this clonotype: A much larger clone is a single base away; this may be a read error. The chain combines TRBV5-1 with TRBJ2-4; D might be TRBD2 (5 bases). This CDR3 is built from 14 residues. The V end was cut by 4 bases, the J end by 6 bases, with 14 bases between. Germline-derived CDR1 and CDR2 are SGHRS and YFSETQ. CDR3 sequence: CASSPWARGNIQYF. CDR3 nucleotide sequence: TGCGCCAGCAGCCCTTGGGCACGGGGAAACATTCAGTACTTC.

The V call is TRBV11-2, the J call TRBJ1-2, with D possibly matching TRBD1 (5 bases). This CDR3 has 13 amino acids. Germline V CDR1 and CDR2: SGHAT, FQNNGV. Trimming pared 8 bases from V and 8 bases from J, leaving 18 bases between. In DNA form, the CDR3 reads TGTGCCAGCGGTTCCGGGACGGAAAACGGCTACACCTTC. It is translated as CASGSGTENGYTF.

The sample holds many counts of this clonotype. The chain links TRBV29-1 to TRBJ2-5, with 9 nucleotides matching TRBD2. From germline, CDR1 is SQVTM and CDR2 ANQGSEA. The CDR3 length is 15 residues. Losses at the gene ends were 6 bases for V and 3 bases for J; bases not matched to a gene: 11. This chain's CDR3 is CSVAVRTSAEETQYF. The CDR3 coding sequence is TGCAGCGTAGCCGTCCGGACTAGCGCTGAAGAGACCCAGTACTTC.

About this clonotype itself: Because it lacks the conserved phenylalanine or tryptophan at the end, this CDR3 is likely a read error. The chain has TRBV29-1 and TRBJ2-1; no clear D gene. Germline V lookup: CDR1 SQVTM, CDR2 ANQGSEA. The V end was cut by 3 bases, the J end by 8 bases, with 11 bases between. CDR3 size: 12 residues. In DNA form, the CDR3 reads TGCAGCGTTGATCTGCGCGGTGATGAGCAGTTCATC. The encoded protein is CSVDLRGDEQFI.

As to this clonotype: One end of the junction is discordant with germline, which a read error may explain. V is TRBV11-2 and J is TRBJ2-3; 8 bases fit TRBD2. The CDR3 extends over 15 amino acids. Germline values: CDR1 SGHAT, CDR2 FQNNGV. In nucleotides, the CDR3 is TGTGTCAGCAGTTCGGGAATAGCGGGACCAGATACGCAGTATTTT. Translating gives CVSSSGIAGPDTQYF.

About this clonotype itself: The junction departs from the called germline gene at one end, perhaps through a read error. The chain recombines TRBV5-1 with TRBJ2-1; 14 bases fit TRBD2. CDR3 size: 16 residues. In germline, CDR1 is SGHRS, CDR2 YFSETQ. The CDR3 coding sequence is TGCACCAGCAGCGACCGGACTAGCGGGAGGAGTAATGAGCAGTTCTTC. This codes for CTSSDRTSGRSNEQFF.

As concerns this clonotype: A much larger clone differs by one base, so this may be a read error. The V gene is TRBV7-8, the J gene TRBJ2-1; D is perhaps TRBD2 (6 bases). The CDR3 runs 16 residues. Germline V gene lookup returns CDR1 SGHVS and CDR2 FQNEAQ. Here the CDR3 DNA reads TGTGCCAGCAGCTTAAGGATCGGGAGCTCCTACGATGAGCAGTTCTTC. Amino acids: CASSLRIGSSYDEQFF.

Of note for this clonotype: The junction departs from the called germline gene at one end, perhaps through a read error. The rearrangement links TRBV5-6 to TRBJ2-1; D perhaps matches TRBD2 (5 bases). CDR3 length: 13 residues. CDR1 is SGHDT and CDR2 is YYEEEE in the germline V gene. The CDR3 region has the DNA TGTACCAGCAGCTTAGGAGGAGAATACGGGCAGTTCTTT. As protein: CTSSLGGEYGQFF.

Comment on this clonotype: Lacking the conserved final phenylalanine or tryptophan, this CDR3 likely reflects a read error. The chain joins TRBV6-5 to TRBJ2-6; D may match TRBD1 or TRBD2 (5 bases each). Deletions cut 5 bases from V and 1 base from J, with 9 bases between. This CDR3 contains 15 residues. Germline V CDR1 and CDR2: MNHEY, SVGAGI. The chain's CDR3 is CASSRDASGANVLTL. In DNA form, the CDR3 reads TGTGCCAGCAGTCGGGACGCTTCTGGGGCCAACGTCCTGACTCTC.

To note about this clonotype: This may arise from a read error, as a much more abundant clone is one base away. V is TRBV28 and J is TRBJ2-3; 10 bases line up with TRBD2. The CDR3 contains 14 residues. CDR1 is MDHEN, CDR2 SYDVKM, per germline. The chain's CDR3 is CASIQSSGRDTKYF. The CDR3 bases are TGTGCCAGCATCCAGTCTAGCGGGAGAGATACGAAGTATTTT.

The J gene is TRBJ2-7, the V gene TRBV5-4; the D is unclear. Germline V lookup: CDR1 SGHNT, CDR2 YYREEE (reference sequence). This CDR3 region has 15 residues. V lost 2 bases to trimming and J lost 13 bases, with 25 bases between them. CDR3 coding DNA: TGTGCCAGCAGCTTTCCCACCGGTGCCGATGTTCGGTACTACTTC. This sequence encodes CASSFPTGADVRYYF.

V gene TRBV5-5 combines with J gene TRBJ1-1, with 8 bases matching TRBD1. The CDR3 consists of 13 residues. Germline V gene data show CDR1 as SGHKS and CDR2 as YYEKEE (reference sequence). V was pared by 2 bases and J by 13 bases, with 10 bases of the junction left unmatched. The CDR3 coding sequence is TGTGCCAGCAGCTTCGGACAGGGCCAGGGAGTTTTCTTT. As protein: CASSFGQGQGVFF.

The chain links TRBV14 to TRBJ2-1; D call uncertain. Trimming shortened V by 4 bases and J by 0 bases, and 10 bases separated the two germline ends. Germline values: CDR1 SGHDN, CDR2 FVKESK. The CDR3 contains 15 residues. CDR3 residues: CASSLGTNSYNEQFF. In DNA, the CDR3 is TGTGCCAGCAGCCTAGGAACCAACTCCTACAATGAGCAGTTCTTC.

This clonotype occurred once. One end of the junction fails to match germline, which may point to a read error. The chain combines TRBV25-1 with TRBJ2-1; 9 bases map to TRBD1. Germline CDR1 MGHDK, CDR2 SYGVNS. This CDR3 has 19 amino acids. DNA for the CDR3: TGTGCCAGCAGTGGTACGGGACAGGGCGGACTAGAATCCTACAATGAGCAGTCCTTC. It specifies CASSGTGQGGLESYNEQSF. Full variable domain (outside the CDR3, taken from reference TRBV25-1 and TRBJ2-1): EADIYQTPRYLVIGTGKKITLECSQTMGHDKMYWYQQDPGMELHLIHYSYGVNSTEKGDLSSESTVSRIRTEHFPLTLESARPSHTSQYLCASSGTGQGGLESYNEQSFGPGTRLTVL.

This clonotype was found a few times. The chain couples TRBV5-1 to TRBJ1-2; D remains unclear. The CDR3 length is 15 residues. Between the trimmed V and J ends, which lost 4 bases and 4 bases, there was a span of 17 bases. The germline gives CDR1 SGHRS, CDR2 YFSETQ. Written as DNA, the CDR3 is TGCGCCAGCAGCCCGGGCGGGCCAGACGGCTATGGCTACACCTTC. This encodes CASSPGGPDGYGYTF.

In regard to this clonotype: A much larger clone lies a single base off, so this may be a read error. The chain uses TRBV28 and TRBJ1-5; 8 bases fit TRBD1. CDR3 length: 15 residues. Per the germline V gene, CDR1 is MDHEN and CDR2 is SYDVKM. The V and J ends lost 4 bases and 6 bases, in that order; junction bases with no gene match: 8. This CDR3 is CASSSWTGKGQPQHF. CDR3 nucleotide sequence: TGTGCCAGCAGTTCCTGGACAGGGAAAGGTCAGCCCCAGCATTTT.